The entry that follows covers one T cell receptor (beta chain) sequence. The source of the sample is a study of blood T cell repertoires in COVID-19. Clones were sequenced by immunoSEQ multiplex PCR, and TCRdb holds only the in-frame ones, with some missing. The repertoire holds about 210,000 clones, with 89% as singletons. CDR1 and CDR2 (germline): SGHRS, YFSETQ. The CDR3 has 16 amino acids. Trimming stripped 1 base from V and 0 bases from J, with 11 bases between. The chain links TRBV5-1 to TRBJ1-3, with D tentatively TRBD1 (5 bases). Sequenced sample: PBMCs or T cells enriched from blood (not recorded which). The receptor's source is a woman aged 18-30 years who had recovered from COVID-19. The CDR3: CASSLSGSRSGNTIYF. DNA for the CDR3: TGCGCCAGCAGCTTGTCAGGGTCGCGCTCTGGAAACACCATATATTTT.